These 25 T cell receptor beta chains were all obtained from the same sample, sequenced in a study of blood T cell repertoires in COVID-19. Generated by immunoSEQ multiplex PCR, the TCRdb table keeps only in-frame clones and is missing some. The sample lists 200,000 to 250,000 clones, about 85% occurring once. The sample comprised peripheral blood. The receptors come from a man aged 50 to 60 who had recovered from COVID-19.

The genes are TRBV13 and TRBJ2-7, with TRBD2 identical over 13 bases. Germline V CDR1 and CDR2: PRHDT, FYEKMQ (reference sequence). This CDR3 region has 15 residues. V shed 4 bases, J shed 4 bases, and the junction held 4 bases outside the gene matches. CDR3 coding DNA: TGTGCCAGCAGCTCGGGACTAGCGGGAACGTACGAGCAGTACTTC. This sequence encodes CASSSGLAGTYEQYF.

V is TRBV28 and J is TRBJ2-7; 9 bases are shared with TRBD1. Germline V CDR1 and CDR2: MDHEN, SYDVKM. CDR3 length: 14 amino acids. The J segment lost 5 bases and the V segment lost 6 bases, leaving 8 bases of the junction unmatched. This CDR3 is CASSLDRGRHEQYF. The CDR3 DNA reads as TGTGCCAGCAGCTTGGACAGGGGACGCCACGAGCAGTACTTC.

V is TRBV6-5 and J is TRBJ1-1, with 7 bases matching TRBD1. V lost 6 bases, J lost 0 bases, and 7 bases stayed unmatched. Germline lookup yields CDR1 MNHEY and CDR2 SVGAGI. The CDR3 is 15 residues long. The CDR3 loop is CASSRQGKMNTEAFF. For the CDR3, the DNA is TGTGCCAGCAGCCGACAGGGCAAGATGAACACTGAAGCTTTCTTT.

This chain joins TRBV28 and TRBJ1-3; 7 bases line up with TRBD1. CDR1 and CDR2 (germline): MDHEN, SYDVKM. The CDR3 totals 17 residues. With V trimmed by 6 bases and J by 2 bases, 13 bases remained unmatched. CDR3 in amino acids: CASSFTFKGAAGNTIYF. The DNA of the CDR3 is TGTGCCAGCAGCTTCACTTTTAAGGGGGCTGCTGGAAACACCATATATTTT.

The J gene is TRBJ1-5, the V gene TRBV5-1; possible D gene TRBD1, 6 bases. The ends were cut back, 1 base at V and 6 bases at J, with 14 bases in the middle. The CDR3 has 15 amino acids. Germline assignment: CDR1 SGHRS and CDR2 YFSETQ. The CDR3 loop is CASSLTGGGFQPQHF. The CDR3 DNA reads TGCGCCAGCAGCTTGACGGGGGGCGGATTTCAGCCCCAGCATTTT. Looking up the rest from reference TRBV5-1 and TRBJ1-5 gives the full variable domain: KAGVTQTPRYLIKTRGQQVTLSCSPISGHRSVSWYQQTPGQGLQFLFEYFSETQRNKGNFPGRFSGRQFSNSRSEMNVSTLELGDSALYLCASSLTGGGFQPQHFGDGTRLSIL.

This chain links TRBV11-2 with TRBJ2-7, with 14 bases lining up with TRBD2. V gave up 8 bases and J gave up 4 bases; unmatched junction bases: 4. The CDR3 covers 14 residues. Germline-derived CDR1 and CDR2 are SGHAT and FQNNGV. The CDR3 sequence is CASHGTSGSYEQYF. The CDR3 DNA reads as TGTGCCAGCCACGGGACTAGCGGGAGTTACGAGCAGTACTTC.

This rearrangement joins TRBV28 to TRBJ2-1, with 7 bases identical to TRBD1. The CDR3 covers 11 residues. With V trimmed by 8 bases and J by 13 bases, 8 bases remained unmatched. Germline V gene data show CDR1 as MDHEN and CDR2 as SYDVKM. The CDR3 DNA is TGTGCCAGCGAAAGGGGGCTCGACCAGTTCTTC. It is translated as CASERGLDQFF.

V gene TRBV28 combines with J gene TRBJ2-1; 8 bases line up with TRBD2. J was trimmed by 5 bases and V by 2 bases; bases with no gene match: 2. Germline V lookup: CDR1 MDHEN, CDR2 SYDVKM. The CDR3 covers 14 residues. CDR3 nucleotide sequence: TGTGCCAGCAGTTTACTAGCGGGCAACAATGAGCAGTTCTTC. It encodes CASSLLAGNNEQFF.

V and J are TRBV19 and TRBJ2-7; 14 bases are a match to TRBD2. CDR1 and CDR2 from the germline V gene are LNHDA and SQIVND (reference sequence). V shed 6 bases, J shed 10 bases, and the junction held 11 bases outside the gene matches. The CDR3 totals 15 residues. CDR3 sequence reads: CASRGTSGSNSPQYF. The CDR3 DNA reads TGTGCCAGTAGAGGGACTAGCGGGAGTAATAGCCCACAGTACTTC.

The gene calls are TRBV19 and TRBJ2-7; TRBD1 is a possible D gene (5 bases). The CDR3 has 17 amino acids. Germline V lookup: CDR1 LNHDA, CDR2 SQIVND (reference sequence). V was pared by 5 bases and J by 2 bases, with 22 bases between. The CDR3 sequence: CASSPNSQTAKTYEQYF. CDR3 bases: TGTGCCAGTAGTCCCAACAGTCAGACAGCAAAGACCTACGAGCAGTACTTC.

This clone came up once. The chain couples TRBV4-1 to TRBJ2-7, with 12 bases that match TRBD2. The CDR3 runs to 18 residues. The V gene end was trimmed by 1 base and the J gene end by 4 bases; junction bases not matched to a gene: 11. CDR1 and CDR2 from the germline V gene are MGHRA and YSYEKL. The CDR3 here is CASSQGPTSGSNKYEQYF. The CDR3 bases are TGCGCCAGCAGCCAAGGTCCGACTAGCGGGAGTAATAAGTACGAGCAGTACTTC.

The chain has TRBV5-4 and TRBJ2-1; a possible D gene is TRBD2 (6 bases). The CDR3 has 14 residues. The V end lost 0 bases, the J end lost 5 bases, and 9 bases lay between the germline ends. Germline V gene data show CDR1 as SGHNT and CDR2 as YYREEE (reference sequence). The DNA of the CDR3 is TGTGCCAGCAGCTTGGGCGGCGGGGACAATGAGCAGTTCTTC. It translates to CASSLGGGDNEQFF.

The rearrangement links TRBV19 to TRBJ1-3; 8 positions match TRBD1. This CDR3 comprises 17 residues. Germline-derived CDR1 and CDR2 are LNHDA and SQIVND (reference sequence). The ends lost 4 bases at V and 0 bases at J; junction bases unmatched: 8. CDR3 sequence: CASSTPGQASSGNTIYF. DNA of the CDR3: TGTGCCAGTAGTACACCGGGACAGGCGAGCTCTGGAAACACCATATATTTT.

This clone showed up just once. V gene TRBV7-9 combines with J gene TRBJ2-7; D unresolved. The germline V and J ends were trimmed by 1 base and 3 bases, with 10 bases remaining between them. The germline V gene encodes CDR1 SEHNR and CDR2 FQNEAQ (reference sequence). The CDR3 has 14 residues. Here the CDR3 DNA reads TGTGCCAGCAGCTTAGGGGCCGGAAGCTACGAGCAGTACTTC. It codes for CASSLGAGSYEQYF.

The rearrangement links TRBV7-9 to TRBJ2-3; the D gene is possibly TRBD2 (6 bases). This CDR3 has 16 residues. V lost 2 bases, J lost 3 bases, and 15 bases lay in between. The germline gives CDR1 SEHNR, CDR2 FQNEAQ (reference sequence). The CDR3 sequence is CASSLFRGGMTDTQYF. The CDR3 DNA is TGTGCCAGCAGCTTATTTCGCGGCGGGATGACAGATACGCAGTATTTT.

The CDR3 DNA sequence: TGTGCCAGCAGCCTCCGGACTAGCGCTAACACCGGGGAGCTGTTTTTT. It codes for CASSLRTSANTGELFF. The chain has TRBV7-2 and TRBJ2-2; 9 nucleotides align to TRBD2. The CDR3 covers 16 residues. Germline loops: CDR1 SGHTA, CDR2 FQGNSA. Losses at the gene ends were 5 bases for V and 2 bases for J; bases not matched to a gene: 6.

This CDR3 is CATSDWASEFSGANVLTF. The CDR3 DNA reads TGTGCCACCAGTGATTGGGCTAGCGAATTCTCTGGGGCCAACGTCCTGACTTTC. The rearrangement joins TRBV24-1 to TRBJ2-6, with TRBD2 as a possible D gene (6 bases). This CDR3 is built from 18 residues. CDR1 and CDR2 (germline): KGHDR, SFDVKD. V was pared by 2 bases and J by 0 bases, with 13 bases between.

Points on this clone: An end of the junction differs from the germline gene, which may be a read error. This chain joins TRBV19 and TRBJ1-1; D unclear. Germline assignment: CDR1 LNHDA and CDR2 SQIVND (reference sequence). This CDR3 has 14 residues. CDR3 DNA sequence: TGTGCCAGTAGTATAGGGCAGATGAAGACTGAAGCTTTCTTT. This gives the protein CASSIGQMKTEAFF.

The DNA of the CDR3 is TGCGCCAGCAGCCAAGGACAAGCCACAACTAATGAAAAACTGTTTTTT. As protein: CASSQGQATTNEKLFF. This chain connects TRBV4-1 to TRBJ1-4; no firm D call. Trimming removed 1 base from V and 0 bases from J, with 9 bases in between. The CDR3 totals 16 residues. CDR1 MGHRA and CDR2 YSYEKL come from the germline V gene.

This clone was observed a single time. J is TRBJ2-1 and V is TRBV7-9; 12 nucleotides line up with TRBD1. The CDR3 is 15 residues long. Losses at the gene ends were 5 bases for V and 7 bases for J; bases not matched to a gene: 6. Per the germline V gene, CDR1 is SEHNR and CDR2 is FQNEAQ (reference sequence). The CDR3, as DNA: TGTGCCAGCAGCGCCAGGGGACAGGGGGCGAATGAGCAGTTCTTC. Residues: CASSARGQGANEQFF.

The CDR3 sequence: CAWRLRGAYEQYF. CDR3 DNA: TGTGCCTGGAGGCTCAGGGGGGCCTACGAGCAGTACTTC. The chain is built from TRBV30 and TRBJ2-7, with a possible D match to TRBD1 (7 bases). V was pared by 3 bases and J by 2 bases, with 11 bases between. This CDR3 comprises 13 residues. Germline CDR1 and CDR2: GTSNPN and SVGIG (reference sequence).

J is TRBJ2-1 and V is TRBV27; 8 nucleotides align to TRBD2. The CDR3 is 14 amino acids. Losses at the gene ends were 8 bases for V and 3 bases for J; bases not matched to a gene: 6. Germline CDR1 MNHEY, CDR2 SMNVEV (reference sequence). The CDR3 sequence: CASVAAGGYNEQFF. The CDR3 region has the DNA TGTGCCAGCGTAGCGGCGGGAGGCTACAATGAGCAGTTCTTC.

The chain links TRBV7-9 to TRBJ2-7; no clear D gene. Germline V gene data show CDR1 as SEHNR and CDR2 as FQNEAQ (reference sequence). CDR3 length: 14 amino acids. V was shortened by 3 bases and J by 2 bases, with 11 bases between the two germline ends. The CDR3 spells CASSFELNPYEQYF. CDR3 coding DNA: TGTGCCAGCAGCTTTGAACTGAACCCCTACGAGCAGTACTTC.

V gene TRBV30 combines with J gene TRBJ2-7; D possibly corresponds to TRBD1 (5 bases). The V gene lost 1 base and the J gene lost 6 bases, with 22 bases spanning the gap. From germline, CDR1 is GTSNPN and CDR2 SVGIG (reference sequence). The CDR3 loop spans 16 amino acids. This CDR3 reads CAWSDPQDRIWGEQYF. Written as DNA, the CDR3 is TGTGCCTGGAGTGACCCACAGGATCGAATATGGGGCGAGCAGTACTTC.

The DNA of the CDR3 is TGTGCCAGCAGTTTCTTTAGGAAGGGGTTGAAGCCCCAGCATTTT. Translating it yields CASSFFRKGLKPQHF. V usage is TRBV28 and J usage is TRBJ1-5; D is possibly TRBD1 (5 bases). Trimming removed 3 bases from V and 8 bases from J, with 17 bases in between. The V gene's germline CDR1 is MDHEN and CDR2 SYDVKM. The CDR3 spans 15 residues.